Following are 21 T cell receptor beta chains from one sample sequenced in a study of T-cell memory formation after mild COVID-19. TCRdb independently ran MiXCR on the 5' RACE reads; one entry per CDR3 protein. The sample records some 490,000 distinct CDR3 sequences, roughly 18% being singletons. The specimen was PBMCs or a T cell subset sorted from them (not recorded which). The receptors come from an adult woman who had mild COVID-19 (a few samples of this study predate the infection). Cell type and time point are not known.

The rearrangement joins TRBV12-3 or TRBV12-4 to TRBJ1-5; D is perhaps TRBD1 (6 bases). The CDR3 sequence is 15 residues long. V lost 8 bases to trimming and J lost 7 bases, with 21 bases between them. CDR3 DNA sequence: TGTGCCAGCTCAATTAATGGGGAGGGGGGACAGCCCCAGCATTTT. Amino acid sequence: CASSINGEGGQPQHF.

This chain connects TRBV18 to TRBJ2-3; D is possibly TRBD1 (6 bases). Germline V gene data show CDR1 as KGHSH and CDR2 as LQKENI. Trimming took 3 bases from V and 5 from J, leaving 9 bases between them. CDR3 size: 13 residues. The CDR3 nucleotides are TGTGCCAGCTCACCGCAGGACAGAGATACGCAGTATTTT. This translates into CASSPQDRDTQYF.

The chain links TRBV20-1 to TRBJ2-7; 9 bases are shared with TRBD1. The CDR3 loop spans 13 amino acids. Losses at the gene ends were 5 bases for V and 4 bases for J; bases not matched to a gene: 6. The germline gives CDR1 DFQATT, CDR2 SNEGSKA (reference sequence). The CDR3 bases are TGCAGTGCTTCACGACAGGGGGATTACGAGCAGTACTTC. This translates into CSASRQGDYEQYF.

Many counts were recorded for this clonotype. This chain joins TRBV25-1 and TRBJ2-3, with 7 positions matching TRBD1. J lost 2 bases, V lost 5 bases, and 4 bases had no gene match. Germline loops: CDR1 MGHDK, CDR2 SYGVNS. This CDR3 is built from 14 residues. The CDR3 loop is CASSTGADTDTQYF. The CDR3 bases are TGTGCCAGCAGTACAGGGGCAGACACAGATACGCAGTATTTT.

The chain has TRBV5-1 and TRBJ2-1, with 10 bases aligning to TRBD1. The CDR3 is 15 residues long. From germline, CDR1 is SGHRS and CDR2 YFSETQ. V shed 1 base and J 5 bases; nucleotides not matched to a gene: 3. The CDR3 DNA follows: TGCGCCAGCAGCTTGTCCGGGACAGGGGACAATGAGCAGTTCTTC. As protein: CASSLSGTGDNEQFF.

This clonotype was counted a few times. V usage is TRBV7-9 and J usage is TRBJ1-4; 8 bases are a match to TRBD1. The germline CDR1 and CDR2 sequences are SEHNR and FQNEAQ (reference sequence). The CDR3 spans 15 residues. V was clipped by 3 bases and J by 10 bases; unmatched bases: 10. The CDR3 spells CASSLFAGGVGKLFF. CDR3 nucleotides: TGTGCCAGCAGCTTGTTCGCAGGGGGCGTTGGAAAACTGTTTTTT.

V is TRBV10-3 and J is TRBJ1-1, with 7 nucleotides matching TRBD1. This CDR3 is 15 amino acids long. Looked up from germline, CDR1 is ENHRY and CDR2 is SYGVKD. The ends lost 6 bases at V and 1 base at J; junction bases unmatched: 8. CDR3 sequence reads: CAISRDRPENTEAFF. The DNA for the CDR3 is TGTGCCATCAGCAGGGACAGACCCGAGAACACTGAAGCTTTCTTT.

The V call is TRBV2, the J call TRBJ1-1; TRBD1 is a possible D gene (5 bases). There are 14 residues in the CDR3. V was pared by 10 bases and J by 3 bases, with 18 bases between. In germline, CDR1 is SNHLY, CDR2 FYNNEI. The CDR3 protein is CATRWGKRDTEAFF. The CDR3 DNA reads TGTGCCACCCGGTGGGGGAAAAGGGACACTGAAGCTTTCTTT.

In this sample, this clonotype turned up a few times. The chain carries TRBV6-5 and TRBJ1-2; D is ambiguous. The CDR3 is 14 residues long. V shed 0 bases and J shed 4 bases, with 9 bases lying between them. The germline V gene encodes CDR1 MNHEY and CDR2 SVGAGI. The CDR3 reads CASSYSFAGYGYTF. The CDR3 region has the DNA TGTGCCAGCAGTTACTCTTTTGCCGGCTATGGCTACACCTTC.

This chain joins TRBV6-5 and TRBJ2-7; 8 bases agree with TRBD2. The germline CDR1 and CDR2 sequences are MNHEY and SVGAGI. Unmatched junction bases numbered 5, after V lost 8 bases and J lost 2 bases. The CDR3 contains 13 residues. The CDR3 DNA reads as TGTGCCAGCCGGCCGGGGGGGGCCTACGAGCAGTACTTC. Encoded protein: CASRPGGAYEQYF.

The chain employs TRBV5-6 and TRBJ1-2; D not resolved. Germline lookup yields CDR1 SGHDT and CDR2 YYEEEE. Trimming shortened V by 4 bases and J by 7 bases, and 14 bases separated the two germline ends. The CDR3 totals 13 residues. The CDR3 here is CASSPSPGVGYTF. As DNA, the CDR3 is TGTGCCAGCAGCCCCTCCCCCGGTGTTGGCTACACCTTC.

This clonotype appeared a few times. V usage is TRBV5-4 and J usage is TRBJ2-7, with 9 bases identical to TRBD1. The ends lost 4 bases at V and 0 bases at J; junction bases unmatched: 5. CDR1 and CDR2 from the germline V gene are SGHNT and YYREEE (reference sequence). This CDR3 has 15 residues. CDR3 loop: CASSRQGGYSYEQYF. DNA of the CDR3: TGTGCCAGCAGCCGACAGGGGGGTTACTCCTACGAGCAGTACTTC.

Comments on this clonotype: One end of the junction varies from germline; a read error may be responsible. The chain is built from TRBV9 and TRBJ1-2, with 8 bases lining up with TRBD1. The CDR3 totals 16 residues. CDR1 is SGDLS and CDR2 is YYNGEE in the germline V gene. The CDR3: CASSKDRAHEDYGYTF. The CDR3 coding sequence is TGTGCCAGCAGCAAGGACAGGGCTCACGAGGATTATGGCTACACATTC.

This chain connects TRBV4-2 to TRBJ2-1, with D unclear. The CDR3 consists of 14 residues. Trimming removed 3 bases from V and 0 bases from J, with 6 bases in between. Germline V gene sequence: CDR1 LGHNA, CDR2 YNFKEQ. This CDR3 is CASSHESSYNEQFF. For the CDR3, the DNA is TGTGCCAGCAGCCACGAGAGCTCCTACAATGAGCAGTTCTTC.

This clonotype was detected only a few times. The chain has TRBV6-6 and TRBJ2-5; D unresolved. V lost 7 bases and J lost 5, with 14 bases in between. CDR1 is MNHNY and CDR2 is SVGAGI in the germline V gene (reference sequence). The CDR3 runs 13 residues. CDR3 amino acids: CASTKLWIETQYF. The DNA for the CDR3 is TGTGCCAGCACTAAACTTTGGATCGAGACCCAGTACTTC.

V is TRBV11-3 and J is TRBJ2-1, with a tentative D call TRBD1 (6 bases). The germline gives CDR1 SGHNT, CDR2 YENEEA. V was shortened by 2 bases and J by 7 bases, with 9 bases between the two germline ends. The CDR3 runs to 13 residues. This chain's CDR3 is CASSLQGMNEQFF. CDR3 in DNA: TGTGCCAGCAGCTTACAGGGGATGAATGAGCAGTTCTTC.

This clonotype has just a few counts. This chain links TRBV27 with TRBJ2-7; D may be TRBD1 or TRBD2 (5 bases each). V lost 4 bases to trimming and J lost 0 bases, with 10 bases between them. There are 14 residues in the CDR3. CDR1 MNHEY and CDR2 SMNVEV come from the germline V gene (reference sequence). This CDR3 is CASSWDRSSYEQYF. The CDR3 DNA sequence: TGTGCCAGCAGTTGGGACCGGAGCTCCTACGAGCAGTACTTC.

The chain joins TRBV27 to TRBJ2-1, with a possible D match to TRBD1 (6 bases). Trimming removed 2 bases at V and 9 bases at J, with 14 bases between. The CDR3 is 14 amino acids. Germline CDR1 reads MNHEY; CDR2 reads SMNVEV (reference sequence). In nucleotides, the CDR3 is TGTGCCAGCAGTTTAGGGGGCCGCAATGGTGAGCAGTTCTTC. Its translation: CASSLGGRNGEQFF.

This clonotype was counted between two and nine times. The genes are TRBV5-5 and TRBJ2-7; D may be TRBD1 (6 bases). V was shortened by 4 bases and J by 3 bases, with 17 bases between the two germline ends. Per germline, CDR1 SGHKS and CDR2 YYEKEE (reference sequence). This CDR3 is built from 15 residues. CDR3 residues: CASSSRDIDFYEQYF. The CDR3, as DNA: TGTGCCAGCAGCAGCCGGGACATTGACTTCTACGAGCAGTACTTC.

The V and J genes are TRBV12-3 or TRBV12-4 and TRBJ2-3; weak D call: TRBD1 (6 bases). There are 15 residues in the CDR3. V lost 7 bases, J lost 5 bases, and 19 bases lay in between. CDR3 DNA: TGTGCCAGCACCGATGGATATGGGGGCGTAGATACGCAGTATTTT. This codes for CASTDGYGGVDTQYF.

This clonotype was counted only a few times. The V and J genes are TRBV12-3 or TRBV12-4 and TRBJ1-4, with D maybe TRBD1 (5 bases). This CDR3 region has 14 residues. With 3 bases removed from V and 5 bases from J, the gap between germline ends came to 10 bases. CDR3 protein: CASSFPGANEKLFF. CDR3 bases: TGTGCCAGCAGTTTCCCTGGGGCGAATGAAAAACTGTTTTTT.